The 31 T cell receptor beta chains below were found in one sample sequenced in a study of CD8 T cells in Susac syndrome. The RNA, about 0.5 to 1 ug, was put through reverse transcription using random hexamers. TCRdb re-analysed the immunoSEQ multiplex PCR reads in MiXCR, keeping a single row per CDR3 protein. The sample lists about 300,000 distinct CDR3 sequences, 85% seen once, with around 0.22% in the top ten. Sample: CD8+ T cells from PBMCs. These receptors were obtained from a human donor with multiple sclerosis.

V is TRBV28 and J is TRBJ2-7, with 14 bases aligning to TRBD2. V trimming: 7 bases; J trimming: 3 bases; junction bases outside the gene matches: 5. Germline V gene lookup returns CDR1 MDHEN and CDR2 SYDVKM. The CDR3 length is 15 residues. CDR3 in amino acids: CASKYGLAGGYEQYF. The CDR3 DNA follows: TGTGCCAGCAAATACGGACTAGCGGGAGGCTACGAGCAGTACTTC.

This clonotype turned up a few times. The V gene is TRBV28, the J gene TRBJ1-2; 8 bases are a match to TRBD1. Trimming at V came to 5 bases and at J to 2 bases, leaving 1 base not matched to a gene. Germline V gene sequence: CDR1 MDHEN, CDR2 SYDVKM. This CDR3 region has 13 residues. For the CDR3, the DNA is TGTGCCAGCAGTAACAGGGGGAACTATGGCTACACCTTC. Protein: CASSNRGNYGYTF.

The J gene is TRBJ1-2, the V gene TRBV20-1, with TRBD1 matching 7 bases. CDR1 and CDR2 from the germline V gene are DFQATT and SNEGSKA (reference sequence). The trim removed 1 base at V and 4 bases at J, leaving 6 bases unmatched. The CDR3 spans 14 residues. CDR3 loop: CSARATGVAYGYTF. The CDR3 DNA reads TGCAGTGCTAGAGCAACAGGGGTGGCCTATGGCTACACCTTC.

The chain couples TRBV9 to TRBJ2-7, with a weak D call TRBD2 (5 bases). Trimming took 3 bases from V and 3 from J, leaving 7 bases between them. The CDR3 consists of 12 residues. Germline V lookup: CDR1 SGDLS, CDR2 YYNGEE. The CDR3: CASSGSGYEQYF. The CDR3 nucleotides are TGTGCCAGCAGCGGGAGCGGCTACGAGCAGTACTTC.

The chain joins TRBV7-6 to TRBJ2-1; D might be TRBD2 (6 bases). The CDR3 is 16 residues long. The ends were cut back, 2 bases at V and 2 bases at J, with 13 bases in the middle. Germline V gene data show CDR1 as SGHVS and CDR2 as FNYEAQ. In DNA, the CDR3 is TGTGCCAGCAGCTTAAAACTGGAGGGCCCCTACAATGAGCAGTTCTTC. Translation: CASSLKLEGPYNEQFF.

V usage is TRBV6-2 or TRBV6-3 and J usage is TRBJ2-1; 11 nucleotides agree with TRBD2. Germline V gene data show CDR1 as MNHEY and CDR2 as SVGEGT. J lost 1 base, V lost 5 bases, and 7 bases had no gene match. This CDR3 has 17 residues. CDR3 nucleotide sequence: TGTGCCAGCAGTCGGGACGGGACTAGCGGTTCCTACAATGAGCAGTTCTTC. Translated, it gives CASSRDGTSGSYNEQFF.

This clonotype was recorded only once. The rearrangement links TRBV4-1 to TRBJ1-2; no firm D call. Trimming took off 3 bases at V and 6 bases at J, with 20 bases between the two ends. Germline V gives CDR1 MGHRA, CDR2 YSYEKL. The CDR3 has 16 residues. The CDR3 sequence is CASSQVPSTRADGYTF. CDR3 DNA sequence: TGCGCCAGCAGCCAGGTCCCGTCCACCCGGGCAGATGGCTACACCTTC.

The chain links TRBV5-6 to TRBJ2-5; the D is unclear. Germline V gene sequence: CDR1 SGHDT, CDR2 YYEEEE. Trimming left V 0 bases short and J 4 bases short, with 10 bases between. The CDR3 has 14 residues. CDR3 sequence reads: CASSLVLGPETQYF. CDR3 bases: TGTGCCAGCAGCTTGGTTCTTGGTCCAGAGACCCAGTACTTC.

V gene TRBV5-6 combines with J gene TRBJ2-5; a possible D gene is TRBD1 (6 bases). The CDR3 spans 16 residues. Between the trimmed V and J ends, which lost 1 base and 1 base, there was a span of 14 bases. Germline V gene data show CDR1 as SGHDT and CDR2 as YYEEEE. The DNA of the CDR3 is TGTGCCAGCAGCTTGTGGGCAGGGGAAATCCAAGAGACCCAGTACTTC. Encoded protein: CASSLWAGEIQETQYF. Drawing the rest from reference TRBV5-6 and TRBJ2-5, the complete variable domain is DAGVTQSPTHLIKTRGQQVTLRCSPKSGHDTVSWYQQALGQGPQFIFQYYEEEERQRGNFPDRFSGHQFPNYSSELNVNALLLGDSALYLCASSLWAGEIQETQYFGPGTRLLVL.

The chain uses TRBV13 and TRBJ1-2; D is uncertain. The CDR3 has 17 residues. Germline lookup yields CDR1 PRHDT and CDR2 FYEKMQ (reference sequence). V was pared by 2 bases and J by 0 bases, with 16 bases between. The CDR3 DNA follows: TGTGCCAGCAGCTTAAGGGCAGGCGTACACCCTAACTATGGCTACACCTTC. This sequence encodes CASSLRAGVHPNYGYTF.

This clonotype has a single count. The chain is built from TRBV11-3 and TRBJ2-1; TRBD2 matches at 9 bases. With 5 bases clipped from V and 8 bases from J, the junction kept 13 bases outside the gene matches. This CDR3 spans 16 amino acids. The germline V gene has CDR1 SGHNT and CDR2 YENEEA. The CDR3 spells CASSQRTSGPWDEQFF. In nucleotides, the CDR3 is TGTGCCAGCAGCCAACGAACTAGCGGGCCTTGGGATGAGCAGTTCTTC.

The chain carries TRBV7-2 and TRBJ2-1, with D possibly called TRBD1 or TRBD2 (5 bases each). Germline CDR1 and CDR2: SGHTA and FQGNSA. This CDR3 has 14 residues. V lost 5 bases to trimming and J lost 7 bases, with 15 bases between them. This CDR3 is CASSPGPYINEQFF. CDR3 nucleotides: TGTGCCAGCAGCCCGGGACCCTATATAAATGAGCAGTTCTTC.

The V and J genes are TRBV7-9 and TRBJ1-5; D unclear. Germline V gene lookup returns CDR1 SEHNR and CDR2 FQNEAQ (reference sequence). With 4 bases removed from V and 11 bases from J, the gap between germline ends came to 12 bases. CDR3 length: 12 residues. The CDR3, as DNA: TGTGCCAGCAGCTCCGGTGGATCAGCCCAGCATTTT. It encodes CASSSGGSAQHF.

The rearrangement uses TRBV3-1 and TRBJ2-1; 10 positions match TRBD2. V dropped 4 bases and J dropped 10; count of bases not matched to a gene: 13. The length of the CDR3 is 16 residues. The germline CDR1 and CDR2 sequences are LGHDT and YNNKEL (reference sequence). CDR3 protein: CASSPFEREGTLEQFF. Written as DNA, the CDR3 is TGTGCCAGCAGCCCGTTCGAGCGGGAGGGGACTTTAGAGCAGTTCTTC.

The rearrangement uses TRBV4-1 and TRBJ2-2; 13 positions agree with TRBD2. Germline V gives CDR1 MGHRA, CDR2 YSYEKL. This CDR3 comprises 18 residues. V dropped 4 bases and J dropped 7; count of bases not matched to a gene: 12. The CDR3 DNA follows: TGCGCCAGCAGCCCCCAGGGTGGGACTAGCGGGATTATCGGGGAGCTGTTTTTT. Encoded protein: CASSPQGGTSGIIGELFF.

The chain combines TRBV7-9 with TRBJ2-3; TRBD2 agrees at 9 bases. The CDR3 length is 18 residues. V was pared by 2 bases and J by 2 bases, with 11 bases of the junction left unmatched. CDR1 SEHNR and CDR2 FQNEAQ come from the germline V gene (reference sequence). The CDR3 DNA is TGTGCCAGCAGCTTACTCGGGTCTAGCGGGACCCTCACAGATACGCAGTATTTT. Amino acids: CASSLLGSSGTLTDTQYF.

V and J are TRBV7-2 and TRBJ2-1; D remains unclear. In germline, CDR1 is SGHTA, CDR2 FQGNSA. This CDR3 is 16 amino acids long. V shed 5 bases and J shed 0 bases, with 14 bases lying between them. CDR3 bases: TGTGCCAGCAGCCCCCACGCGTCTCTCTCCTACAATGAGCAGTTCTTC. This codes for CASSPHASLSYNEQFF.

This rearrangement joins TRBV28 to TRBJ2-1; 12 bases match TRBD2. V lost 7 bases and J lost 15; bases outside the gene matches: 16. CDR3 size: 15 residues. The germline CDR1 and CDR2 sequences are MDHEN and SYDVKM. In DNA, the CDR3 is TGTGCCAGCACTCCCCCGGGACTAGCGGGCCTCGACCGGTTCTTC. Encoded protein: CASTPPGLAGLDRFF.

The rearrangement joins TRBV19 to TRBJ2-7; D unclear. This CDR3 comprises 15 residues. Looked up from germline, CDR1 is LNHDA and CDR2 is SQIVND (reference sequence). Trimming took 6 bases from V and 0 from J, leaving 15 bases between them. Here the CDR3 reads CASSISAHSSYEQYF. For the CDR3, the DNA is TGTGCCAGTAGCATTTCCGCCCATTCCTCCTACGAGCAGTACTTC.

This chain links TRBV9 with TRBJ1-3; no clear D gene. V was shortened by 5 bases and J by 4 bases, with 19 bases between the two germline ends. The CDR3 sequence is 16 residues long. Per the germline V gene, CDR1 is SGDLS and CDR2 is YYNGEE. Here the CDR3 reads CASSPTNKEKGNTIYF. In DNA, the CDR3 is TGTGCCAGCAGTCCGACCAACAAGGAAAAAGGAAACACCATATATTTT. Variable domain in full (rest from reference TRBV9 and TRBJ1-3): DSGVTQTPKHLITATGQRVTLRCSPRSGDLSVYWYQQSLDQGLQFLIQYYNGEERAKGNILERFSAQQFPDLHSELNLSSLELGDSALYFCASSPTNKEKGNTIYFGEGSWLTVV.

The chain couples TRBV2 to TRBJ1-5, with D possibly being TRBD1 (6 bases). This CDR3 is 13 amino acids long. Germline CDR1 and CDR2: SNHLY and FYNNEI. The V end was cut by 11 bases, the J end by 8 bases, with 19 bases between. CDR3 residues: CAASRQAQEPQHF. CDR3 nucleotide sequence: TGTGCCGCTTCAAGACAGGCGCAAGAGCCCCAGCATTTT.

The chain couples TRBV27 to TRBJ1-5, with no clear D. V was cut by 4 bases and J by 3 bases, with 13 bases left in between. Germline V CDR1 and CDR2: MNHEY, SMNVEV (reference sequence). The CDR3 extends over 15 amino acids. The DNA for the CDR3 is TGTGCCAGCAGTTCGTTTGACGAACCCAATCAGCCCCAGCATTTT. Protein sequence: CASSSFDEPNQPQHF.

This chain joins TRBV12-3 or TRBV12-4 and TRBJ1-1; 7 bases map to TRBD1. The CDR3 is 16 amino acids. V gave up 1 base and J gave up 4 bases; unmatched junction bases: 9. The CDR3 nucleotides are TGTGCCAGCAGTTTAGGGTGGTTGACAGGGTTCACTGAAGCTTTCTTT. Residues: CASSLGWLTGFTEAFF.

The J gene is TRBJ1-2, the V gene TRBV25-1, with 7 nucleotides matching TRBD1. The CDR3 consists of 16 residues. The V and J ends lost 1 base and 4 bases, in that order; junction bases with no gene match: 9. CDR1 MGHDK and CDR2 SYGVNS come from the germline V gene. The CDR3 spells CASSESLGGGGYGYTF. For the CDR3, the DNA is TGTGCCAGCAGTGAATCCCTAGGGGGCGGGGGCTATGGCTACACCTTC.

The J gene is TRBJ1-1, the V gene TRBV6-2 or TRBV6-3; TRBD1 might be the D (6 bases). The CDR3 is made up of 19 amino acids. The V and J ends lost 0 bases and 0 bases respectively, with 20 bases between them. Germline V lookup: CDR1 MNHEY, CDR2 SVGEGT. CDR3 DNA sequence: TGTGCCAGCAGTTACTCGTGGATGCGGACAGCTCATATGAACACTGAAGCTTTCTTT. Its translation: CASSYSWMRTAHMNTEAFF.

This clonotype appeared a few times. V and J are TRBV6-1 and TRBJ1-4, with D uncertain. CDR3 length equals 15 residues. Germline loops: CDR1 MNHNS, CDR2 SASEGT. V was cut by 5 bases and J by 3 bases, with 13 bases left in between. The CDR3 is CASSRTGNSNEKLFF. In nucleotides, the CDR3 is TGTGCCAGCAGTAGAACCGGGAATTCTAATGAAAAACTGTTTTTT.

The chain recombines TRBV30 with TRBJ2-2; 14 nucleotides match TRBD2. Germline assignment: CDR1 GTSNPN and CDR2 SVGIG (reference sequence). This CDR3 is built from 19 residues. The J segment lost 2 bases and the V segment lost 4 bases, leaving 12 bases of the junction unmatched. CDR3 DNA: TGTGCCTGGATTGGCGGCCAGGGACTAGCGGGAGTTAACACCGGGGAGCTGTTTTTT. It is translated as CAWIGGQGLAGVNTGELFF.

This clonotype was detected only a few times. The J gene is TRBJ1-1, the V gene TRBV6-5; D gene unclear. The germline CDR1 and CDR2 sequences are MNHEY and SVGAGI. Between the trimmed V and J ends, which lost 2 bases and 6 bases, there was a span of 4 bases. The CDR3 consists of 11 residues. CDR3 bases: TGTGCCAGCAGTTACCCCCCTGAAGCTTTCTTT. Encoded protein: CASSYPPEAFF.

This chain connects TRBV4-2 to TRBJ1-1, with D possibly TRBD1 on 5 matching bases. In germline, CDR1 is LGHNA, CDR2 YNFKEQ. The V gene lost 6 bases and the J gene lost 5 bases, with 13 bases spanning the gap. The CDR3 totals 13 residues. In DNA form, the CDR3 reads TGTGCCAGCAGGGGGCTGTTGAGGACTGAAGCTTTCTTT. Translated, it gives CASRGLLRTEAFF.

The J gene is TRBJ1-6, the V gene TRBV6-2 or TRBV6-3, with D possibly matching TRBD1 (6 bases). This CDR3 is 14 amino acids long. The germline V gene encodes CDR1 MNHEY and CDR2 SVGEGT. Trimming stripped 6 bases from V and 8 bases from J, with 14 bases between. CDR3 DNA: TGTGCCAGCAGGCCCCTCGGGGGGCATTCACCCCTCCACTTT. The encoded protein is CASRPLGGHSPLHF.

This clonotype came up once. V usage is TRBV4-3 and J usage is TRBJ2-1; TRBD2 aligns across 9 bases. Germline trimming cut 1 base from V and 0 bases from J; bases unmatched to any gene: 16. This CDR3 comprises 21 residues. Germline CDR1 and CDR2: LGHNA and YSLEER. The CDR3 nucleotides read TGCGCCAGCAGCCAAGGGGTCTCGGGACTAGCCACACAGAGCTCCTACAATGAGCAGTTCTTC. Translation: CASSQGVSGLATQSSYNEQFF.